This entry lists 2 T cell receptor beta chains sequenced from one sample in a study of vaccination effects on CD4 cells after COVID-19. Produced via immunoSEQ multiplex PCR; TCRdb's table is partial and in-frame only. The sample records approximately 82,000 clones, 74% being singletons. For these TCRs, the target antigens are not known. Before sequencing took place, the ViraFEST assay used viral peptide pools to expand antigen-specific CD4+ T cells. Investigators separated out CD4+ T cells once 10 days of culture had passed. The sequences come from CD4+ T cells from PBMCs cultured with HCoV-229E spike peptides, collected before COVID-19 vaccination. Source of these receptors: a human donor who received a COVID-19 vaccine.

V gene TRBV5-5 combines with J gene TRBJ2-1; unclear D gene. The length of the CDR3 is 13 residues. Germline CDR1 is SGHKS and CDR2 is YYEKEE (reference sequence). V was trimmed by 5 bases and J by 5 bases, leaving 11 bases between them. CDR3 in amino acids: CASSYLPDNEQFF. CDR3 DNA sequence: TGTGCCAGCAGTTACCTACCGGACAATGAGCAGTTCTTC.

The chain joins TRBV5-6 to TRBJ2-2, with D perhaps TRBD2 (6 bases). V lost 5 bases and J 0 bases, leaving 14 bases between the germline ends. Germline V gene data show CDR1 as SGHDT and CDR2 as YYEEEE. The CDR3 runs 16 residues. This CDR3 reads CASSWLGGPNTGELFF. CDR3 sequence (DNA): TGTGCCAGCAGTTGGCTAGGAGGGCCGAACACCGGGGAGCTGTTTTTT.